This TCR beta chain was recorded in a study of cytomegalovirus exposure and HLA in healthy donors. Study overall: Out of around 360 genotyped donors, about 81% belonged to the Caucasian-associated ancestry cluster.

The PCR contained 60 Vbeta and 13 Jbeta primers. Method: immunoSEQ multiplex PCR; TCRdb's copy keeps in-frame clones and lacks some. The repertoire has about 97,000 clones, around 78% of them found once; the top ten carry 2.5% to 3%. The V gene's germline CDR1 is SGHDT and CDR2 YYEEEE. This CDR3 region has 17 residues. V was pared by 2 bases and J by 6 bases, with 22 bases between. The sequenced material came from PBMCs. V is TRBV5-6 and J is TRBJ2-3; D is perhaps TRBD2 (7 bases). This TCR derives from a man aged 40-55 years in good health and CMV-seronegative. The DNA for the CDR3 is TGTGCCAGCAGCTTCCTGACTGGACAGCGGGGCGTTGATACGCAGTATTTT. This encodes CASSFLTGQRGVDTQYF.